The source of this T cell receptor beta chain is a study of blood T cells in healthy people across ages (dated by TCRdb to the mid-2010s). General notes on the study: Template switching captured roughly one uniquely barcoded TCR beta cDNA molecule per two T cells in model experiments. Donors were grouped into four age groups: young (average 16 years), middle-aged (over 35), aged (around 56) and long-lived (around 82). To track age-related changes in TCR beta repertoire diversity, the study relied on deep sequencing normalized with unique cDNA molecular identifiers. Using the same blood draw, the study looked at two additional independent replicas of 1 million unique cDNA reads for two donors, one aged 18 to 30 and the other aged 80 or older. Donors of different ages were randomly distributed across sequencing lanes to avoid experimental bias. Broader findings and caveats from the paper: Compared with the aged group, the long-lived group had more naive CD4+ T cells, fewer expanded clones and increased TCR diversity, a pattern suggesting age selection. Estimates of total diversity based on one million sequenced T cells were regarded as lower bounds and as underestimates. Bulk unsorted PBMC profiling prevented conclusive comparison of naive and antigen-experienced compartments. The CMV infection status of donors was not known, potentially confounding age-related changes in expanded clonotypes. Observed TCR beta diversity per million T cells fell roughly linearly with age, and a significant reduction was already apparent by age around 40. The percentage of naive T cells measured by flow cytometry correlated strongly with observed TCR beta diversity.

The CDR3 sequence holds 13 residues, the cysteine and phenylalanine included. CDR3 DNA is the only sequence kept; it has 39 bases, read in frame from the first base. V lost 6 bases and J lost 1 base; the stretch between them is 9 bases long. Libraries were prepared through 5' RACE. The sample was run on an Illumina HiSeq 2500. The second PCR ran for roughly 7 to 12 cycles and used a J-beta primer mix along with a sample-barcoded 5' primer. Each TCR beta cDNA molecule received a unique molecular identifier from a template-switch 5' adaptor carrying 12 random nucleotides. At least 2.5 million CDR3-containing paired-end reads were obtained from each sample. The Mint cDNA synthesis kit, primed by a TRBC-specific oligonucleotide, was used to synthesize first-strand cDNA from all RNA. After uracil-DNA glycosylase treatment, a first 18-cycle PCR used universal primers M1SS and BC2_uni_R on all cDNA. In the authors' own workflow: Each sample was normalized by randomly selecting 1 million high-quality reads, each carrying a distinct molecular identifier. Reads with shared molecular identifiers were discarded instead of being binned into consensus sequences. CDR3 identification, clonotype clustering and error correction used MiTCR with a Q25 quality threshold and the strictest error-elimination algorithm. A nonparametric unseen species model using Euler transformation provided a lower-bound estimate of total TCR beta diversity. TCRdb handled the public reads itself, with Q25 trimming in fastp and clone calling in MiXCR, and kept productive beta chains. Identical CDR3 proteins give one entry, which carries the most common genes and DNA. The V and J calls were determined by TCRdb, not by the authors. Across this sample there are around 1,500,000 distinct CDR3 sequences, with over 25% seen only once. The ten most abundant clones make up roughly 8.2% of the sample.

The roughly 42 donors, aged about 6 to 100 years, were systemically healthy Caucasian individuals from Russia. Around 10 milliliters of peripheral blood were collected from each donor into EDTA-treated Vacutainer tubes. Ficoll-Paque density-gradient centrifugation was used to isolate PBMCs, with at least 7 million obtained per sample. Trizol reagent was used to extract total RNA from PBMCs, with at least 6 micrograms per sample. For every donor, an aliquot of PBMCs went through flow cytometry to measure the percentages of naive CD45RAhigh/CD27high T cells. The sample holds many counts of this clonotype. Its antigen target is currently unknown. The sample holds no much larger clone one base away, and base qualities are not on file.

The material sequenced was blood. This clonotype originated in a woman under 40 in good health. The rearrangement joined TRBV12-3 or TRBV12-4 to TRBJ1-1; the D gene is perhaps TRBD1, from 5 matching bases. This receptor carries the CDR3 CASSFQGNTEAFF. DNA sequence: TGTGCCAGCAGCTTTCAGGGGAACACTGAAGCTTTCTTT.